The 23 T cell receptor beta chains below were found in one sample sequenced in a study of beta chain features in type 1 diabetes. The whole isolated RNA underwent reverse transcription, so sequencing captured expressed TCRB transcripts. Sequencing used immunoSEQ multiplex PCR; TCRdb keeps in-frame clones, though not all of them. Among roughly 500,000 clones, roughly 11% were seen once, and the ten largest hold over 0.04%. The sequenced material came from naive CD4+ T cells from blood. Source of these receptors: a woman aged 18 to 35 in good health.

There are a few counts of this clone. V is TRBV7-2 and J is TRBJ2-1; 12 nucleotides align to TRBD1. Trimming removed 1 base from V and 7 bases from J; junction bases left unmatched: 5. Germline CDR1 and CDR2: SGHTA and FQGNSA. This CDR3 has 16 residues. CDR3 region: CASSLVGTGGKNEQFF. The CDR3 bases are TGTGCCAGCAGCTTAGTGGGGACAGGGGGCAAGAATGAGCAGTTCTTC.

The gene calls are TRBV2 and TRBJ2-6; D possibly corresponds to TRBD2 (5 bases). Germline-derived CDR1 and CDR2 are SNHLY and FYNNEI. The CDR3 loop spans 17 amino acids. The V end lost 2 bases, the J end lost 0 bases, and 11 bases lay between the germline ends. The CDR3 here is CASSEWTPLSGANVLTF. The CDR3 DNA is TGTGCCAGCAGTGAATGGACTCCTCTCTCTGGGGCCAACGTCCTGACTTTC.

This clone was detected only a few times. This chain joins TRBV9 and TRBJ2-1, with D maybe TRBD2 (6 bases). Germline loops: CDR1 SGDLS, CDR2 YYNGEE. V dropped 4 bases and J dropped 4 bases, with 9 bases sitting between them. The CDR3 has 13 residues. CDR3 region: CASSSGLYNEQFF. In DNA form, the CDR3 reads TGTGCCAGCAGCTCGGGACTTTACAATGAGCAGTTCTTC.

This clone was counted only a few times. The same CDR3 can be traced to other DNA sequences in this sample. This chain connects TRBV7-2 to TRBJ2-5; 9 nucleotides agree with TRBD1. The V and J ends lost 6 bases and 3 bases, in that order; junction bases with no gene match: 5. Germline V gene sequence: CDR1 SGHTA, CDR2 FQGNSA. CDR3 length: 14 amino acids. The CDR3 coding sequence is TGTGCCAGCAGTTTTACAGGGGGCGAAGAGACCCAGTACTTC. Translated, it gives CASSFTGGEETQYF.

This clone has just a few counts. This chain connects TRBV20-1 to TRBJ2-3; the D gene is possibly TRBD2 (6 bases). Germline V gives CDR1 DFQATT, CDR2 SNEGSKA (reference sequence). The V gene lost 5 bases and the J gene lost 9 bases, with 12 bases spanning the gap. The CDR3 totals 11 residues. CDR3 in amino acids: CSADRLGTQYF. The CDR3 nucleotides are TGCAGTGCTGACAGACTAGGAACGCAGTATTTT.

This clone was recorded a few times. For the CDR3, the DNA is TGCAGCGTTGGGTCAGCAGGTGGCTACACCTTC. Its translation is CSVGSAGGYTF. This sequence joins TRBV29-1 and TRBJ1-2; D is ambiguous. V dropped 4 bases and J dropped 7 bases, with 10 bases sitting between them. Per the germline V gene, CDR1 is SQVTM and CDR2 is ANQGSEA. The CDR3 runs to 11 residues.

The V call is TRBV7-3, the J call TRBJ1-2; D not resolved. Germline V gives CDR1 SGHTA, CDR2 FQGTGA. V lost 1 base and J 6 bases, leaving 9 bases between the germline ends. The CDR3 has 13 amino acids. The chain's CDR3 is CASSLNPEDGYTF. The CDR3 DNA follows: TGTGCCAGCAGCTTAAACCCAGAGGATGGCTACACCTTC.

The rearrangement uses TRBV2 and TRBJ2-2; 13 bases match TRBD2. Germline loops: CDR1 SNHLY, CDR2 FYNNEI. The CDR3 covers 15 residues. V dropped 10 bases and J dropped 5; count of bases not matched to a gene: 7. For the CDR3, the DNA is TGTGCCACCCTCGGGACTAGCGGGAATACCGGGGAGCTGTTTTTT. Its translation: CATLGTSGNTGELFF.

This clone has ten or more counts. This chain links TRBV29-1 with TRBJ2-4; D possibly matches TRBD1 or TRBD2 (5 bases each). The CDR3 totals 11 residues. The germline V and J ends were trimmed by 7 bases and 7 bases, with 11 bases remaining between them. The germline CDR1 and CDR2 sequences are SQVTM and ANQGSEA. This CDR3 reads CSGTSGNIQYF. DNA of the CDR3: TGCAGCGGGACATCGGGGAACATTCAGTACTTC.

This clone was found a few times. The rearrangement joins TRBV4-1 to TRBJ2-3; D call uncertain. Germline CDR1 MGHRA, CDR2 YSYEKL. The CDR3 is 17 amino acids. The ends were cut back, 2 bases at V and 2 bases at J, with 17 bases in the middle. The CDR3 region is CASSQLAPGLDTDTQYF. The DNA of the CDR3 is TGCGCCAGCAGCCAACTCGCCCCGGGCTTAGACACAGATACGCAGTATTTT.

This clone was seen only a few times. This chain links TRBV29-1 with TRBJ2-5, with 8 bases fitting TRBD2. This CDR3 region has 13 residues. The trim removed 6 bases at V and 4 bases at J, leaving 7 bases unmatched. Germline CDR1 reads SQVTM; CDR2 reads ANQGSEA. In DNA, the CDR3 is TGCAGCGTAGGGACTAGGGGTCCAGAGACCCAGTACTTC. It encodes CSVGTRGPETQYF.

This clone was seen more than once but under ten times. This chain uses TRBV30 with TRBJ2-7; maybe TRBD1 (5 bases). The germline V gene encodes CDR1 GTSNPN and CDR2 SVGIG (reference sequence). The V end lost 2 bases, the J end lost 2 bases, and 10 bases lay between the germline ends. This CDR3 has 13 residues. CDR3 protein: CAWSKDMAYEQYF. For the CDR3, the DNA is TGTGCCTGGAGTAAGGACATGGCCTACGAGCAGTACTTC.

This clone occurred once. The rearrangement uses TRBV30 and TRBJ1-2, with a weak D call TRBD1 (5 bases). Trimming took off 3 bases at V and 0 bases at J, with 8 bases between the two ends. The CDR3 consists of 13 residues. Looked up from germline, CDR1 is GTSNPN and CDR2 is SVGIG (reference sequence). CDR3 sequence (DNA): TGTGCCTGGAGGCAGGGACCTAACTATGGCTACACCTTC. It yields the protein CAWRQGPNYGYTF.

The chain is built from TRBV4-3 and TRBJ2-7, with D hard to call. This CDR3 is built from 14 residues. V dropped 2 bases and J dropped 2 bases, with 10 bases sitting between them. The germline CDR1 and CDR2 sequences are LGHNA and YSLEER. The CDR3 is CASSQPRTAYEQYF. For the CDR3, the DNA is TGCGCCAGCAGCCAACCCCGAACGGCCTACGAGCAGTACTTC.

The rearrangement uses TRBV30 and TRBJ2-6; D perhaps matches TRBD2 (5 bases). The germline V and J ends were trimmed by 7 bases and 4 bases, with 17 bases remaining between them. From germline, CDR1 is GTSNPN and CDR2 SVGIG (reference sequence). This CDR3 contains 15 residues. CDR3 amino acids: CALATYGVGANVLTF. CDR3 coding DNA: TGTGCCTTAGCCACTTACGGGGTCGGGGCCAACGTCCTGACTTTC.

The J gene is TRBJ2-1, the V gene TRBV2; 10 positions match TRBD2. The CDR3 extends over 15 amino acids. V lost 7 bases and J lost 4; bases outside the gene matches: 7. Per germline, CDR1 SNHLY and CDR2 FYNNEI. The CDR3 region has the DNA TGTGCCAGCAAACTCACTAGCGGGGTATACAATGAGCAGTTCTTC. Amino acids: CASKLTSGVYNEQFF.

V is TRBV4-2 and J is TRBJ2-1; 9 bases fit TRBD1. Looked up from germline, CDR1 is LGHNA and CDR2 is YNFKEQ. With V trimmed by 1 base and J by 9 bases, 13 bases remained unmatched. The length of the CDR3 is 17 residues. The CDR3 coding sequence is TGTGCCAGCAGCCAAGTTGGTGCGACAGGGGGTAGTCTTGAGCAGTTCTTC. Translation gives CASSQVGATGGSLEQFF.

The DNA for the CDR3 is TGCAGCCCTGCTTGGAACAATGAGCAGTTCTTC. As protein: CSPAWNNEQFF. J is TRBJ2-1 and V is TRBV20-1, with D uncertain. This CDR3 contains 11 residues. The germline V gene encodes CDR1 DFQATT and CDR2 SNEGSKA (reference sequence).

For this clone: The sample contains more than one DNA sequence encoding this CDR3. The chain uses TRBV7-2 and TRBJ2-5; TRBD1 aligns across 9 bases. The V gene's germline CDR1 is SGHTA and CDR2 FQGNSA. Trimming cost V 4 bases and J 5 bases; bases outside gene matches: 5. CDR3 length: 14 residues. As DNA, the CDR3 is TGTGCCAGCAGCTCACCCGACAGGGGGGAGACCCAGTACTTC. Amino acid sequence: CASSSPDRGETQYF.

Only a few counts were recorded for this clone. The chain couples TRBV2 to TRBJ1-6, with D unclear. Trimming stripped 10 bases from V and 0 bases from J, with 13 bases between. In germline, CDR1 is SNHLY, CDR2 FYNNEI. The CDR3 covers 15 residues. This CDR3 reads CATRVTFSYNSPLHF. CDR3 coding DNA: TGTGCCACCCGCGTTACATTCTCCTATAATTCACCCCTCCACTTT. The variable domain in full, completed from reference TRBV2 and TRBJ1-6, reads EPEVTQTPSHQVTQMGQEVILRCVPISNHLYFYWYRQILGQKVEFLVSFYNNEISEKSEIFDDQFSVERPDGSNFTLKIRSTKLEDSAMYFCATRVTFSYNSPLHFGNGTRLTVT.

The V and J genes are TRBV7-3 and TRBJ1-2; TRBD1 matches 8 bases. CDR3 length: 12 residues. Trimming at V came to 5 bases and at J to 7 bases, leaving 3 bases not matched to a gene. CDR1 is SGHTA, CDR2 FQGTGA, per germline. This chain's CDR3 is CASSIDRGGYTF. Written as DNA, the CDR3 is TGTGCCAGCAGCATCGACAGGGGTGGCTACACCTTC.

This clone has more than one count but fewer than ten. The chain joins TRBV29-1 to TRBJ1-1, with D hard to call. Germline lookup yields CDR1 SQVTM and CDR2 ANQGSEA. The CDR3 consists of 13 residues. V was trimmed by 0 bases and J by 7 bases, leaving 12 bases between them. DNA of the CDR3: TGCAGCGTTGAAGATTTATATGGCGGTGAAGCTTTCTTT. It yields the protein CSVEDLYGGEAFF.

V usage is TRBV18 and J usage is TRBJ2-1, with TRBD2 as a possible D gene (6 bases). Between the trimmed V and J ends, which lost 3 bases and 8 bases, there was a span of 17 bases. The CDR3 has 15 residues. In germline, CDR1 is KGHSH, CDR2 LQKENI. In nucleotides, the CDR3 is TGTGCCAGCTCACCCGTGCGGGAAGTCGGGGATGAGCAGTTCTTC. Translating it yields CASSPVREVGDEQFF.